A selection of T cell receptor beta chains follows, all from one sample in a study of T cells in Graves' hyperthyroidism and ophthalmopathy. TCRdb analysed the multiplex PCR reads with MiXCR anew, one entry per CDR3 protein. The sample includes under 750,000 distinct CDR3 sequences, approximately 18% seen only once; the top ten take around 15%. Input material: blood. The receptors were gathered from a woman in her forties or fifties with Graves' hyperthyroidism that later progressed to Graves' ophthalmopathy. CDR3s leave out the opening cysteine and the closing phenylalanine or tryptophan.

TRBV15	TRBJ2-5	ATSPPVRETQY
TRBV2	TRBJ1-6	ASSDPTALTYNSPLH
TRBV30	TRBJ2-1	AWSRGGVEQF
TRBV7-6	TRBJ2-4	ASSRTGGAGNIQY
TRBV11-2	TRBJ2-7	ASSYRGRAVGEQY
TRBV29-1	TRBJ2-2	SVARDIPTGELF
TRBV6-1	TRBJ1-3	ASSEGGPGNTIY
TRBV5-1	TRBJ2-3	ASSLEGTLSTDTQY
TRBV7-6	TRBJ1-3	ASSLGFISGNTIY
TRBV29-1	TRBJ1-2	SGRDRLYGYT
TRBV7-9	TRBJ2-3	ASTHLETSGDPDTQY
TRBV5-1	TRBJ1-2	ASSLEGRPGGNGYT
TRBV7-9	TRBJ2-2	ASSPVGGELF
TRBV7-3	TRBJ2-5	ASSLMGVGETQY
TRBV7-9	TRBJ1-5	ASRPPRH
TRBV3-1	TRBJ1-6	ASSQESRGIEPLH
TRBV5-1	TRBJ1-2	ASSLTGSNYGYT
TRBV3-1	TRBJ2-3	ASSQGRPDLTDTQY
TRBV9	TRBJ1-5	ASSVGGGATQPQH
TRBV12-5	TRBJ2-2	ASGSPKQAGNTGELF
TRBV6-2/TRBV6-3	TRBJ2-7	ASNPTGYEQY
TRBV20-1	TRBJ2-7	SARDRGLAGATSYEQY
TRBV3-1	TRBJ1-1	ASSHGLSRTEAF
TRBV9	TRBJ2-2	ASSITGTGGNTGELF
TRBV3-1	TRBJ1-5	ASSQGPGQPQH
TRBV6-1	TRBJ1-6	ASRPPGQDNSPLH